The clone carrying this T cell receptor beta chain was picked up many times. As to time point: blood at routine non-recurrence follow-up after resection. This entry belongs to a study of spatial heterogeneity in lung cancer. Study context: Detected sequences consistently included more beta-chain ones than alpha-chain ones.

Each CDR3 protein gets one entry after TCRdb re-called the 5' RACE reads with MiXCR. The table lists tens of thousands of distinct CDR3 sequences, 5.4% of them singletons. This sequence originates from a female donor with early-stage non-small cell lung cancer. The source was PBMCs, collected at follow-up.

CDR3 in amino acids: CSVDGTRDEQFF. In DNA, the CDR3 is TGCAGCGTTGACGGGACAAGGGATGAGCAGTTCTTC. The rearrangement joins TRBV29-1 to TRBJ2-1; maybe TRBD1 (6 bases). CDR1 is SQVTM, CDR2 ANQGSEA, per germline. CDR3 length equals 12 residues. V was clipped by 3 bases and J by 8 bases, with 11 bases between them.